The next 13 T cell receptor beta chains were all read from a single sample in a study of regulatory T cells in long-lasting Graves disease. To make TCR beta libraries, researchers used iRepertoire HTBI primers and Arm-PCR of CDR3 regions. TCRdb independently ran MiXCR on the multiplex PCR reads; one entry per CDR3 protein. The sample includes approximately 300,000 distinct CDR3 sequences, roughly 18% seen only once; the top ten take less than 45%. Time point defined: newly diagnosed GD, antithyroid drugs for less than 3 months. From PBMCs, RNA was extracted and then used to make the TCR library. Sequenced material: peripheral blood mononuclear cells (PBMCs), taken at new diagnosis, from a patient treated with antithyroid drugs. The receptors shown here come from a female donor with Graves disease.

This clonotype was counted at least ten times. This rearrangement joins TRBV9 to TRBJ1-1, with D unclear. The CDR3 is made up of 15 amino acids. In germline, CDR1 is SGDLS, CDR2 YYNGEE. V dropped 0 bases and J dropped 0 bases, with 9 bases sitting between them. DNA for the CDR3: TGTGCCAGCAGCGTAGACGGCAAGATGAACACTGAAGCTTTCTTT. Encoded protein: CASSVDGKMNTEAFF.

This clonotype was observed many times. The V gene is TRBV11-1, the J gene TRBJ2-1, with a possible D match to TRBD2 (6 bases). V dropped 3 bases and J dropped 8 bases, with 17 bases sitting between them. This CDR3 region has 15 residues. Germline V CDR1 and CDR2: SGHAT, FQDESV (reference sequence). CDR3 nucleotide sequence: TGTGCCAGCAGCTTGAGGGGAGGTTGGGTCGATGAGCAGTTCTTC. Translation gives CASSLRGGWVDEQFF.

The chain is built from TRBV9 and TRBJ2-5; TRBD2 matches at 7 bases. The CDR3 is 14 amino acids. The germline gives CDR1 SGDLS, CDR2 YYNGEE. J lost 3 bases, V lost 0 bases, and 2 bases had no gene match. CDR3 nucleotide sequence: TGTGCCAGCAGCGTAGGACTAGCCGAAGAGACCCAGTACTTC. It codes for CASSVGLAEETQYF.

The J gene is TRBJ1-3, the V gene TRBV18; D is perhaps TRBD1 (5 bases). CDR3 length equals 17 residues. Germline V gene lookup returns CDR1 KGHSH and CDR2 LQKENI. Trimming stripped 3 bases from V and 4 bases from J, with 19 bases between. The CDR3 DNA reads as TGTGCCAGCTCACCTCCCGGAGGCCAGGGTGGCGGAAACACCATATATTTT. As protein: CASSPPGGQGGGNTIYF.

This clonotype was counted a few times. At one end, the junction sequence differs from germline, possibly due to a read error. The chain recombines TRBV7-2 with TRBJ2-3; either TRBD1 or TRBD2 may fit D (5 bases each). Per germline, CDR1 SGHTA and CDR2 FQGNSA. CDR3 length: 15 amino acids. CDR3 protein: CASSLGRESRDTQYF. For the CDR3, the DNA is TGTGCCAGCAGCTTAGGCAGGGAGAGCAGAGATACGCAGTATTTT. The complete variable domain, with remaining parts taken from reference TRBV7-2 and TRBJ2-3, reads GAGVSQSPSNKVTEKGKDVELRCDPISGHTALYWYRQSLGQGLEFLIYFQGNSAPDKSGLPSDRFSAERTGGSVSTLTIQRTQQEDSAVYLCASSLGRESRDTQYFGPGTRLTVL.

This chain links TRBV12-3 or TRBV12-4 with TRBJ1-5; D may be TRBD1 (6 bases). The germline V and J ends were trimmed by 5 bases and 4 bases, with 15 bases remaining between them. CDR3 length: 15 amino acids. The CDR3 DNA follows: TGTGCCAGCAGTCCACGACAGGCGGAGAATCAGCCCCAGCATTTT. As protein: CASSPRQAENQPQHF.

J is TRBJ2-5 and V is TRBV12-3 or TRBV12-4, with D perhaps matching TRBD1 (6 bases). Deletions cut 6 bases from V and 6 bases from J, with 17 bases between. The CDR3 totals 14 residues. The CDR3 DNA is TGTGCCAGCAGACTCGGGTGGGGGCCCCAGACCCAGTACTTC. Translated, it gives CASRLGWGPQTQYF.

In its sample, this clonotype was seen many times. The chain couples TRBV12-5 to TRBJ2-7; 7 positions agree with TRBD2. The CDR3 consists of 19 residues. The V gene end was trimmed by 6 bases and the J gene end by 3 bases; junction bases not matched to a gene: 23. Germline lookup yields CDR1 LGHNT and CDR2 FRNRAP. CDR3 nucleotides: TGTGCTAGTGGACCCTACCGGGACTACCAACCGTTCCTGTTCTACGAGCAGTACTTC. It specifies CASGPYRDYQPFLFYEQYF.

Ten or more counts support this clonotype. In DNA, the CDR3 is TGTGCCAGTAGTACGACATTAGGGCGAACTGAAGCTTTCTTT. Amino acids: CASSTTLGRTEAFF. This rearrangement joins TRBV19 to TRBJ1-1, with D hard to call. Trimming shortened V by 4 bases and J by 5 bases, and 14 bases separated the two germline ends. Germline CDR1 is LNHDA and CDR2 is SQIVND (reference sequence). The CDR3 length is 14 residues.

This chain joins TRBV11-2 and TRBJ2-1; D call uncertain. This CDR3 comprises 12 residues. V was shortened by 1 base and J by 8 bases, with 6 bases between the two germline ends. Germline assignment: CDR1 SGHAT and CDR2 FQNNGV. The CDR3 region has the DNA TGTGCCAGCAGCTTAGTCTCCCATGAGCAGTTCTTC. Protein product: CASSLVSHEQFF.

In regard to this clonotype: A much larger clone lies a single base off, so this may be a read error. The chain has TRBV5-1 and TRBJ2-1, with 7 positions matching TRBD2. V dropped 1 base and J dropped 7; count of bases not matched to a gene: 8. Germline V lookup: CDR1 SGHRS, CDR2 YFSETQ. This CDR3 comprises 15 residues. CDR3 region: CASSLRAYGGNEQFF. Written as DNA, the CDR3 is TGCGCCAGCAGCTTGCGGGCCTACGGGGGGAATGAGCAGTTCTTC. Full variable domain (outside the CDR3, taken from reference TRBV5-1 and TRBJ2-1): KAGVTQTPRYLIKTRGQQVTLSCSPISGHRSVSWYQQTPGQGLQFLFEYFSETQRNKGNFPGRFSGRQFSNSRSEMNVSTLELGDSALYLCASSLRAYGGNEQFFGPGTRLTVL.

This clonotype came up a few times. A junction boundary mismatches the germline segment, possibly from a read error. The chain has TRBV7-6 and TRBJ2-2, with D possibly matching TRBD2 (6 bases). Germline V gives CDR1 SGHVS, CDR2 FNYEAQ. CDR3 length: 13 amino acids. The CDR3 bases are TGTGCCAGCGACCTAGGGAAAACCGGGGGGCTGTTTTTT. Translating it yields CASDLGKTGGLFF. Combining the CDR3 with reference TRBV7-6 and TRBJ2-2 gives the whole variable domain GAGVSQSPRYKVTKRGQDVALRCDPISGHVSLYWYRQALGQGPEFLTYFNYEAQQDKSGLPNDRFSAERPEGSISTLTIQRTEQRDSAMYRCASDLGKTGGLFFGEGSRLTVL.

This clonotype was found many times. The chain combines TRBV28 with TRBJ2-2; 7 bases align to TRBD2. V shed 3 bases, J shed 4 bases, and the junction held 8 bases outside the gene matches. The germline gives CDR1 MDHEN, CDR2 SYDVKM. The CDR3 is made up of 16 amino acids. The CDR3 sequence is CASSFVGGVGTGELFF. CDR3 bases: TGTGCCAGCAGTTTTGTGGGGGGGGTTGGCACCGGGGAGCTGTTTTTT.